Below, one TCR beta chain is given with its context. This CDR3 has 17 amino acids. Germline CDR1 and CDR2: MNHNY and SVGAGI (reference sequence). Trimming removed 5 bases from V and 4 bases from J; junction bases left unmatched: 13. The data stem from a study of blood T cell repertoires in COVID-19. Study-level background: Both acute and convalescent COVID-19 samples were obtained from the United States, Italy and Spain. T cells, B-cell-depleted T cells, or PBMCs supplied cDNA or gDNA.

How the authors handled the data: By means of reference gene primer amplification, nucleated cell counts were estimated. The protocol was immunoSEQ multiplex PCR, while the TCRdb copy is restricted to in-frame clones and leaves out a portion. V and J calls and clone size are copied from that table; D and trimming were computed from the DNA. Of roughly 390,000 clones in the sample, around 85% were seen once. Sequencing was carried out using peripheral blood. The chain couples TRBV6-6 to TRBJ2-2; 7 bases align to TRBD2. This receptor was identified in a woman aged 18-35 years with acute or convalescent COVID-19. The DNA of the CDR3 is TGTGCCAGCAGTCCACCCTGGGACTACCCATCCACCGGGGAGCTGTTTTTT. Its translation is CASSPPWDYPSTGELFF.